The 27 T cell receptor beta chains given below trace back to one sample, sequenced in a study of cytomegalovirus exposure and HLA in healthy donors. With 60 Vbeta and 13 Jbeta primers, the PCR was carried out. Generated by immunoSEQ multiplex PCR, the TCRdb table keeps only in-frame clones and is missing some. This table holds approximately 180,000 clones, about four fifths found once. Material: PBMCs. Every receptor here comes from a girl between 5 and 17 years old in good health and CMV-seropositive.

This chain connects TRBV7-9 to TRBJ2-7; TRBD1 might be the D (6 bases). Germline V lookup: CDR1 SEHNR, CDR2 FQNEAQ (reference sequence). Trimming took 3 bases from V and 2 from J, leaving 11 bases between them. The CDR3 extends over 14 amino acids. CDR3 sequence: CASSFGTNTYEQYF. In DNA, the CDR3 is TGTGCCAGCAGCTTCGGGACAAATACCTACGAGCAGTACTTC.

Comment on this clone: The junction departs from germline at one end; a sequencing error may be responsible. The chain carries TRBV19 and TRBJ1-2; D unclear. This CDR3 is 11 amino acids long. Germline values: CDR1 LNHDA, CDR2 SQIVND (reference sequence). For the CDR3, the DNA is TGTGCCAGTAGTATAGGGACGGGAACCATCTTC. This codes for CASSIGTGTIF.

For the CDR3, the DNA is TGCGCCAGCGCAAGTGGGGGGTCCGGGGAGCTGTTTTTT. Encoded protein: CASASGGSGELFF. The V and J genes are TRBV10-1 and TRBJ2-2; D is perhaps TRBD2 (6 bases). V was pared by 8 bases and J by 6 bases, with 13 bases between. This CDR3 spans 13 amino acids. Germline V lookup: CDR1 WNHNN, CDR2 SYGVQD (reference sequence).

V usage is TRBV10-3 and J usage is TRBJ1-2, with D possibly being TRBD1 (5 bases). Trimming cost V 6 bases and J 8 bases, with 16 bases left between them. The length of the CDR3 is 13 residues. From germline, CDR1 is ENHRY and CDR2 SYGVKD. The CDR3 spells CAISDSFPRGYTF. The DNA of the CDR3 is TGTGCCATCAGCGACAGCTTTCCTAGAGGCTACACCTTC.

The chain joins TRBV10-2 to TRBJ1-2; no definite D call. V shed 0 bases and J shed 4 bases, with 12 bases lying between them. Looked up from germline, CDR1 is WSHSY and CDR2 is SAAADI. This CDR3 contains 15 residues. CDR3 in DNA: TGCGCCAGCAGTGAGTCGAGTGGGAGGACCTATGGCTACACCTTC. This codes for CASSESSGRTYGYTF.

V and J are TRBV5-1 and TRBJ1-1, with TRBD1 as a possible D gene (6 bases). Trimming shortened V by 0 bases and J by 4 bases, and 16 bases separated the two germline ends. Germline CDR1 reads SGHRS; CDR2 reads YFSETQ. The CDR3 loop spans 16 amino acids. The CDR3 DNA is TGCGCCAGCAGCTTGGGACGTACAGGGACCCGCACTGAAGCTTTCTTT. Its translation is CASSLGRTGTRTEAFF. Full variable domain (missing parts from reference TRBV5-1 and TRBJ1-1): KAGVTQTPRYLIKTRGQQVTLSCSPISGHRSVSWYQQTPGQGLQFLFEYFSETQRNKGNFPGRFSGRQFSNSRSEMNVSTLELGDSALYLCASSLGRTGTRTEAFFGQGTRLTVV.

The sample holds a few counts of this clone. This chain connects TRBV5-1 to TRBJ1-4; D is ambiguous. CDR3 length equals 15 residues. V lost 3 bases and J lost 8, with 17 bases in between. The V gene's germline CDR1 is SGHRS and CDR2 YFSETQ. The CDR3 nucleotides are TGCGCCAGCAGCTCTGAAGGGAGCCGAGGGGAAAAACTGTTTTTT. This sequence encodes CASSSEGSRGEKLFF.

The chain is built from TRBV6-5 and TRBJ2-7, with D possibly TRBD2 on 6 matching bases. Germline CDR1 MNHEY, CDR2 SVGAGI. V was shortened by 0 bases and J by 9 bases, with 18 bases between the two germline ends. The CDR3 contains 15 residues. For the CDR3, the DNA is TGTGCCAGCAGTTACTCGAGTGGGACGGGACTTGGGCAGTACTTC. Translation: CASSYSSGTGLGQYF.

The V call is TRBV4-1, the J call TRBJ2-3; 8 positions agree with TRBD2. Germline V gives CDR1 MGHRA, CDR2 YSYEKL. Trimming at V came to 0 bases and at J to 2 bases, leaving 7 bases not matched to a gene. The CDR3 is 17 amino acids. The CDR3 protein is CASSQDRASGYTDTQYF. The CDR3 DNA reads TGCGCCAGCAGCCAAGATCGGGCTAGCGGGTACACAGATACGCAGTATTTT.

A few counts support this clone. The chain is built from TRBV6-6 and TRBJ1-1, with D hard to call. Trimming left V 2 bases short and J 1 base short, with 14 bases between. CDR1 and CDR2 from the germline V gene are MNHNY and SVGAGI (reference sequence). This CDR3 region has 16 residues. The CDR3 here is CASSYGFRRQNTEAFF. CDR3 sequence (DNA): TGTGCCAGCAGTTACGGTTTCCGGAGGCAGAACACTGAAGCTTTCTTT.

This clone was detected a few times. The chain has TRBV7-9 and TRBJ2-7, with TRBD2 matching over 7 bases. Germline V gives CDR1 SEHNR, CDR2 FQNEAQ (reference sequence). After removal of 4 bases from V and 6 bases from J, the junction contained 9 bases not matched to a gene. This CDR3 region has 14 residues. CDR3 coding DNA: TGTGCCAGCAGCTCCTCCCTCCCGGGGGGCGAGCAGTACTTC. Protein sequence: CASSSSLPGGEQYF.

A single count supports this clone. V gene TRBV5-1 combines with J gene TRBJ1-1; D unclear. V was cut by 3 bases and J by 1 base, with 10 bases left in between. This CDR3 is built from 14 residues. Germline CDR1 and CDR2: SGHRS and YFSETQ. The CDR3 region is CASSSPSGNTEAFF. Written as DNA, the CDR3 is TGCGCCAGCAGCTCCCCGTCCGGGAACACTGAAGCTTTCTTT.

The chain is built from TRBV9 and TRBJ2-7; 9 bases align to TRBD1. Germline trimming cut 3 bases from V and 2 bases from J; bases unmatched to any gene: 3. Germline assignment: CDR1 SGDLS and CDR2 YYNGEE. There are 14 residues in the CDR3. The CDR3 is CASSGGDRAYEQYF. CDR3 nucleotide sequence: TGTGCCAGCAGCGGGGGGGACAGGGCCTACGAGCAGTACTTC.

This rearrangement joins TRBV7-3 to TRBJ2-2; 13 nucleotides agree with TRBD2. The CDR3 is made up of 15 amino acids. V gave up 5 bases and J gave up 5 bases; unmatched junction bases: 2. Germline CDR1 is SGHTA and CDR2 is FQGTGA. The CDR3 DNA is TGTGCCAGCAGCCTGGGACTAGCGGGAACCGGGGAGCTGTTTTTT. Its protein is CASSLGLAGTGELFF.

The rearrangement joins TRBV29-1 to TRBJ1-2, with D possibly being TRBD1 (5 bases). This CDR3 contains 12 residues. Germline V gene data show CDR1 as SQVTM and CDR2 as ANQGSEA. The V and J ends lost 4 bases and 5 bases respectively, with 11 bases between them. This CDR3 reads CSVVGAVYGYTF. CDR3 sequence (DNA): TGCAGCGTTGTTGGGGCAGTTTATGGCTACACCTTC. Combining the CDR3 with reference TRBV29-1 and TRBJ1-2 gives the whole variable domain SAVISQKPSRDICQRGTSLTIQCQVDSQVTMMFWYRQQPGQSLTLIATANQGSEATYESGFVIDKFPISRPNLTFSTLTVSNMSPEDSSIYLCSVVGAVYGYTFGSGTRLTVV.

The V gene is TRBV6-5, the J gene TRBJ1-2, with 10 nucleotides matching TRBD1. The germline gives CDR1 MNHEY, CDR2 SVGAGI. CDR3 size: 13 residues. Trimming at V came to 5 bases and at J to 9 bases, leaving 6 bases not matched to a gene. The CDR3 DNA reads as TGTGCCAGCAGTACCGGACAGGGGGTACGCTACACCTTC. The encoded protein is CASSTGQGVRYTF.

The table lists this clone with a count of one. The chain combines TRBV9 with TRBJ1-1, with TRBD1 matching 7 bases. CDR1 and CDR2 (germline): SGDLS, YYNGEE. The junction had 10 bases not matched to a gene; V was cut back by 3 bases and J by 8 bases. This CDR3 is built from 14 residues. The CDR3, as DNA: TGTGCCAGCAGCGCCCAGGGACAGCACGACGAAGCTTTCTTT. Encoded protein: CASSAQGQHDEAFF.

The genes are TRBV10-3 and TRBJ1-1, with D possibly matching TRBD1 (6 bases). V lost 6 bases, J lost 1 base, and 18 bases lay in between. The CDR3 has 16 residues. Germline loops: CDR1 ENHRY, CDR2 SYGVKD. The CDR3 DNA reads TGTGCCATCAGCGAATTTTTGGGGGCGGAGAACACTGAAGCTTTCTTT. The encoded protein is CAISEFLGAENTEAFF.

CDR3 protein: CASRYQGWDNEQFF. The DNA of the CDR3 is TGCGCCAGCAGATATCAGGGTTGGGACAATGAGCAGTTCTTC. This chain joins TRBV5-1 and TRBJ2-1; D possibly corresponds to TRBD1 (5 bases). The CDR3 has 14 residues. Germline V gene sequence: CDR1 SGHRS, CDR2 YFSETQ. The V end was cut by 5 bases, the J end by 5 bases, with 14 bases between.

This clone was observed once. The chain is built from TRBV4-2 and TRBJ2-2; 13 nucleotides match TRBD2. J gave up 2 bases and V 1 base, and 7 bases lay outside the gene matches. Germline V lookup: CDR1 LGHNA, CDR2 YNFKEQ. The CDR3 has 19 amino acids. The CDR3 sequence is CASSQGFTSGGANTGELFF. The CDR3, as DNA: TGTGCCAGCAGCCAAGGCTTTACTAGCGGGGGGGCAAACACCGGGGAGCTGTTTTTT.

The chain employs TRBV30 and TRBJ1-1, with TRBD1 identical over 8 bases. Trimming cost V 0 bases and J 1 base; bases outside gene matches: 4. Per germline, CDR1 GTSNPN and CDR2 SVGIG (reference sequence). The CDR3 is 15 amino acids. This CDR3 reads CAWSVTGARNTEAFF. Here the CDR3 DNA reads TGTGCCTGGAGTGTGACAGGGGCGCGGAACACTGAAGCTTTCTTT.

As to this clone: The sample carries other DNA sequences with the same CDR3. The chain recombines TRBV5-1 with TRBJ2-1; 12 bases align to TRBD2. This CDR3 is built from 16 residues. V lost 4 bases and J lost 4; bases outside the gene matches: 6. The germline CDR1 and CDR2 sequences are SGHRS and YFSETQ. For the CDR3, the DNA is TGCGCCAGCAGCGCCTTACTAGCGGGGGGTTACAATGAGCAGTTCTTC. Encoded protein: CASSALLAGGYNEQFF.

The chain links TRBV19 to TRBJ1-3, with 7 bases lining up with TRBD1. V lost 5 bases, J lost 3 bases, and 4 bases stayed unmatched. The CDR3 is made up of 14 amino acids. Germline CDR1 reads LNHDA; CDR2 reads SQIVND (reference sequence). In DNA, the CDR3 is TGTGCCAGTAGTGTAAGGGACAGTGGAAACACCATATATTTT. Translating it yields CASSVRDSGNTIYF.

The chain recombines TRBV29-1 with TRBJ1-5, with a weak D call TRBD1 (6 bases). V lost 5 bases and J lost 6, with 23 bases in between. The germline V gene encodes CDR1 SQVTM and CDR2 ANQGSEA. This CDR3 is 16 amino acids long. Here the CDR3 reads CSVQQGAGADSQPQHF. The DNA for the CDR3 is TGCAGCGTTCAACAAGGGGCAGGGGCCGATAGTCAGCCCCAGCATTTT.

This rearrangement joins TRBV25-1 to TRBJ2-5; 13 bases agree with TRBD2. V lost 4 bases to trimming and J lost 5 bases; unmatched junction nucleotides: 10. The CDR3 totals 17 residues. The germline V gene encodes CDR1 MGHDK and CDR2 SYGVNS. CDR3 protein: CASSGLAGGPGGETQYF. CDR3 DNA: TGTGCCAGCAGTGGACTAGCGGGGGGACCAGGTGGGGAGACCCAGTACTTC.

V and J are TRBV5-4 and TRBJ1-1; tentatively, D is TRBD1 (5 bases). V gave up 1 base and J gave up 1 base, with 14 bases separating them. The CDR3 covers 16 residues. CDR1 SGHNT and CDR2 YYREEE come from the germline V gene (reference sequence). DNA of the CDR3: TGTGCCAGCAGCTTGAGGTGGGCAGGGTGGAACACTGAAGCTTTCTTT. It specifies CASSLRWAGWNTEAFF.

A few counts support this clone. The CDR3 is CASSSTGGYTF. The CDR3 DNA reads TGTGCCAGCAGTTCGACAGGGGGCTACACCTTC. The chain joins TRBV6-5 to TRBJ1-2; 7 bases line up with TRBD1. The germline V gene encodes CDR1 MNHEY and CDR2 SVGAGI. Trimming took 4 bases from V and 8 from J; bases not matched to a gene: 1. The CDR3 is 11 residues long.